Below, 22 T cell receptor beta chains from the same sample are listed, as sequenced in a study of T cell responses to AZD1222 COVID-19 vaccine (TCRdb year 2021). The time point label here, explained by the study, means: baseline before first vaccination. Library construction relied on the immunoSEQ multiplex PCR assay. This immuneACCESS table, as held by TCRdb, lists in-frame sequences with V and J called but not all clones. Of the missing ones, under half trace to an unresolved V gene in checked studies; the others have no known cause. The sample table lists fewer than 300,000 clones, over 85% of them with a count of one. The biggest ten clones account for about 0.5% of the sample. The sequencing here drew on peripheral blood, taken on day 0 of AZD1222 vaccination. These receptors were collected from an adult in good health.

V gene TRBV7-2 combines with J gene TRBJ2-7; TRBD1 is a possible D gene (6 bases). V lost 5 bases, J lost 2 bases, and 13 bases lay in between. Germline-derived CDR1 and CDR2 are SGHTA and FQGNSA. The CDR3 covers 14 residues. The CDR3 reads CASSEGHGTYEQYF. The CDR3 DNA reads TGTGCCAGCAGCGAGGGACACGGTACCTACGAGCAGTACTTC.

The chain links TRBV21-1 to TRBJ2-3; the D segment call TRBD2 is taken from the table without a DNA check. TRBV21-1 is a pseudogene. This CDR3 is built from 18 residues. The CDR3 loop is CASSKGGRLAGAPATQYF. DNA of the CDR3: TGTGCCAGCAGCAAAGGAGGAAGATTAGCGGGAGCCCCTGCGACGCAGTATTTT.

The gene calls are TRBV11-2 and TRBJ1-2; no clear D. The CDR3 spans 15 residues. V shed 1 base and J shed 3 bases, with 12 bases lying between them. Looked up from germline, CDR1 is SGHAT and CDR2 is FQNNGV. The CDR3: CASSLGRAFHYGYTF. CDR3 sequence (DNA): TGTGCCAGCAGCTTAGGACGAGCATTTCACTATGGCTACACCTTC. Using reference TRBV11-2 and TRBJ1-2 for the parts outside the CDR3, the full variable domain is EAGVAQSPRYKIIEKRQSVAFWCNPISGHATLYWYQQILGQGPKLLIQFQNNGVVDDSQLPKDRFSAERLKGVDSTLKIQPAKLEDSAVYLCASSLGRAFHYGYTFGSGTRLTVV.

The rearrangement joins TRBV4-3 to TRBJ1-2; 9 bases fit TRBD1. The CDR3 covers 15 residues. Per the germline V gene, CDR1 is LGHNA and CDR2 is YSLEER. Trimming at V came to 3 bases and at J to 4 bases, leaving 6 bases not matched to a gene. CDR3: CASSQLQGALYGYTF. The CDR3 DNA reads TGCGCCAGCAGCCAGCTACAGGGGGCCCTCTATGGCTACACCTTC.

The chain employs TRBV6-5 and TRBJ2-7, with D maybe TRBD2 (5 bases). V shed 4 bases and J shed 4 bases, with 8 bases lying between them. The CDR3 covers 12 residues. Per the germline V gene, CDR1 is MNHEY and CDR2 is SVGAGI. CDR3 in amino acids: CASSLGDYEQYF. The DNA of the CDR3 is TGTGCCAGCAGTTTGGGAGATTACGAGCAGTACTTC.

The chain links TRBV7-3 to TRBJ1-1; D unclear. Trimming stripped 7 bases from V and 5 bases from J, with 23 bases between. Per the germline V gene, CDR1 is SGHTA and CDR2 is FQGTGA. The CDR3 runs 16 residues. The CDR3 region has the DNA TGTGCCAGCACCCCTTCTCAGCTCACAGTGGGAACTGAAGCTTTCTTT. Residues: CASTPSQLTVGTEAFF.

The V call is TRBV5-1, the J call TRBJ2-3; tentatively, D is TRBD1 (6 bases). This CDR3 spans 14 amino acids. Trimming shortened V by 4 bases and J by 2 bases, and 11 bases separated the two germline ends. Germline assignment: CDR1 SGHRS and CDR2 YFSETQ. The CDR3 loop reads CASSLGHDTDTQYF. In DNA, the CDR3 is TGCGCCAGCAGCCTGGGACACGACACAGATACGCAGTATTTT.

This chain uses TRBV5-6 with TRBJ2-1; D unresolved. This CDR3 contains 15 residues. Trimming took 0 bases from V and 0 from J, leaving 7 bases between them. The V gene's germline CDR1 is SGHDT and CDR2 YYEEEE. This chain's CDR3 is CASSLEASSYNEQFF. DNA for the CDR3: TGTGCCAGCAGCTTGGAGGCCAGCTCCTACAATGAGCAGTTCTTC.

This sequence joins TRBV5-1 and TRBJ2-5, with D tentatively TRBD1 (5 bases). This CDR3 is 13 amino acids long. Germline CDR1 is SGHRS and CDR2 is YFSETQ. Trimming removed 7 bases at V and 4 bases at J, with 14 bases between. CDR3 DNA sequence: TGCGCCAGCGGGCCAGGGAATGGAGAGACCCAGTACTTC. This encodes CASGPGNGETQYF.

The V gene is TRBV2, the J gene TRBJ1-1; D is unclear. This CDR3 spans 14 amino acids. Germline V gene sequence: CDR1 SNHLY, CDR2 FYNNEI. Between the trimmed V and J ends, which lost 3 bases and 0 bases, there was a span of 8 bases. The CDR3 nucleotides read TGTGCCAGCAGTGACCGGGGAATGAACACTGAAGCTTTCTTT. Residues: CASSDRGMNTEAFF.

The genes are TRBV7-2 and TRBJ2-3; D gene unclear. This CDR3 has 15 amino acids. Per germline, CDR1 SGHTA and CDR2 FQGNSA. The V end was cut by 1 base, the J end by 3 bases, with 11 bases between. CDR3 residues: CASSLGQVRTDTQYF. The CDR3 nucleotides are TGTGCCAGCAGCTTAGGGCAGGTTCGGACAGATACGCAGTATTTT.

This chain connects TRBV19 to TRBJ1-1; D is ambiguous. The germline V gene has CDR1 LNHDA and CDR2 SQIVND (reference sequence). The CDR3 is 13 amino acids. Trimming stripped 10 bases from V and 1 base from J, with 13 bases between. Written as DNA, the CDR3 is TGTGCCACCTTGGAAAGGGCGAACACTGAAGCTTTCTTT. It encodes CATLERANTEAFF. The complete variable domain, with remaining parts taken from reference TRBV19 and TRBJ1-1, reads DGGITQSPKYLFRKEGQNVTLSCEQNLNHDAMYWYRQDPGQGLRLIYYSQIVNDFQKGDIAEGYSVSREKKESFPLTVTSAQKNPTAFYLCATLERANTEAFFGQGTRLTVV.

This rearrangement joins TRBV7-2 to TRBJ1-1; D is unresolved. The germline CDR1 and CDR2 sequences are SGHTA and FQGNSA. V gave up 0 bases and J gave up 5 bases, with 10 bases separating them. The CDR3 runs to 14 residues. The chain's CDR3 is CASSLAQSGTEAFF. The CDR3, as DNA: TGTGCCAGCAGCTTAGCGCAATCGGGTACTGAAGCTTTCTTT. The variable domain in full, completed from reference TRBV7-2 and TRBJ1-1, reads GAGVSQSPSNKVTEKGKDVELRCDPISGHTALYWYRQSLGQGLEFLIYFQGNSAPDKSGLPSDRFSAERTGGSVSTLTIQRTQQEDSAVYLCASSLAQSGTEAFFGQGTRLTVV.

The rearrangement joins TRBV27 to TRBJ1-1; 8 positions match TRBD1. The CDR3 has 14 residues. CDR1 and CDR2 from the germline V gene are MNHEY and SMNVEV (reference sequence). J gave up 1 base and V 4 bases, and 2 bases lay outside the gene matches. The CDR3: CASSSGTGNTEAFF. The CDR3 DNA reads TGTGCCAGCAGTTCAGGGACAGGGAACACTGAAGCTTTCTTT.

The V call is TRBV3-1 (or the pseudogene TRBV3-2), the J call TRBJ1-5; D might be TRBD1 (6 bases). From germline, CDR1 is LGHDT and CDR2 YNNKEL (reference sequence). Trimming shortened V by 4 bases and J by 3 bases, and 13 bases separated the two germline ends. This CDR3 region has 15 residues. CDR3 protein: CASSPQGTLNQPQHF. For the CDR3, the DNA is TGTGCCAGCAGCCCCCAGGGGACACTCAATCAGCCCCAGCATTTT.

The chain is built from TRBV4-1 and TRBJ1-5; D is ambiguous. CDR3 size: 13 residues. Germline CDR1 and CDR2: MGHRA and YSYEKL. V gave up 1 base and J gave up 10 bases, with 11 bases separating them. In DNA form, the CDR3 reads TGCGCCAGCAGCCAAGTAATCCCGGGACCCCAGCATTTT. Its translation: CASSQVIPGPQHF.

The chain joins TRBV28 to TRBJ1-1; D remains ambiguous. The CDR3 sequence is 14 residues long. Deletions cut 6 bases from V and 9 bases from J, with 20 bases between. The germline V gene encodes CDR1 MDHEN and CDR2 SYDVKM. The CDR3 is CASSLGRLTNQAFF. The CDR3 coding sequence is TGTGCCAGCAGCCTTGGACGGCTGACAAATCAAGCTTTCTTT.

The rearrangement links TRBV3-1 (or the pseudogene TRBV3-2) to TRBJ2-2; D is unclear. CDR1 is LGHDT and CDR2 is YNNKEL in the germline V gene (reference sequence). V was pared by 7 bases and J by 2 bases, with 14 bases between. The CDR3 is 15 amino acids. The DNA of the CDR3 is TGTGCCAGCACCCTGGACGGATTAAACACCGGGGAGCTGTTTTTT. Translation gives CASTLDGLNTGELFF.

The V call is TRBV5-1, the J call TRBJ2-2; 10 bases map to TRBD1. Looked up from germline, CDR1 is SGHRS and CDR2 is YFSETQ. Trimming at V came to 5 bases and at J to 0 bases, leaving 4 bases not matched to a gene. This CDR3 has 16 residues. This chain's CDR3 is CASSFGQGANTGELFF. The DNA of the CDR3 is TGCGCCAGCAGTTTCGGACAGGGGGCGAACACCGGGGAGCTGTTTTTT.

The V and J genes are TRBV28 and TRBJ2-3; tentative D call: TRBD2 (6 bases). V shed 3 bases and J shed 2 bases, with 9 bases lying between them. The CDR3 sequence is 14 residues long. In germline, CDR1 is MDHEN, CDR2 SYDVKM. In DNA form, the CDR3 reads TGTGCCAGCAGTTTCCTGCGGGACACAGATACGCAGTATTTT. Its protein product is CASSFLRDTDTQYF.

This clone was seen only once. The chain is built from TRBV28 and TRBJ1-2, with a tentative D call TRBD1 (6 bases). V dropped 5 bases and J dropped 8 bases, with 18 bases sitting between them. The CDR3 totals 14 residues. From germline, CDR1 is MDHEN and CDR2 SYDVKM. CDR3 nucleotide sequence: TGTGCCAGCAGTCGAACAGGGTACAGATTGGGCTACACCTTC. Its protein is CASSRTGYRLGYTF.

The rearrangement joins TRBV19 to TRBJ1-1; 10 nucleotides agree with TRBD1. V lost 1 base and J lost 5; bases outside the gene matches: 7. Germline assignment: CDR1 LNHDA and CDR2 SQIVND (reference sequence). The CDR3 totals 16 residues. CDR3 nucleotides: TGTGCCAGTAGTATAGCTCGGACAGGGGGATGGACTGAAGCTTTCTTT. This codes for CASSIARTGGWTEAFF.